This T cell receptor (beta chain) was found in a study of shared clonotypes between healthy human individuals (dated by TCRdb to 2018 to 2020). With respect to the entire study: A few men and a couple of women, aged 18 to 49 years, made up the cohort. For each donor, CD4 naive and CD4 memory were each given three plates, CD8 naive was given two plates, and CD8 memory was given one plate. To estimate repertoire size and how much clonotypes are shared between individuals, the study performed deep sequencing of blood TCR repertoires from 4 to 6 healthy adults. To increase sequencing depth and limit assay-specific biases, TCR repertoire library preparation and sequencing were carried out by different laboratories using diverse techniques. Each donor's leukapheresis produced roughly between about 0.8 and 8.9 billion PBMCs. Results the study describes overall, beyond this receptor: The small number of donors limited the genetic and exposure-history diversity represented. Pairwise subsampling indicated that sequencing depth was expected to affect the degree of clonotype sharing among donors. Naive subsets generally had larger estimated clonotype richness than memory subsets did. Sampling was restricted to blood, and TCR repertoires in tissue are likely to differ from TCR repertoires in blood. Approximately 5% of naive CD4, 3.5% of naive CD8, roughly 2.5% of memory CD4, and roughly 0.4% of memory CD8 clonotypes were shared across several donors. Clonotypes shared by all four sorted-subset donors showed higher generation probabilities than non-shared clonotypes. Incomplete sequencing was indicated by rarefaction of sorted-subset datasets, despite the large sequencing depth.

TCR CDR3 regions were amplified from genomic DNA by multiplex PCR using the deep immunoSEQ assay. Extracted genomic DNA from each cell subset was distributed evenly across all wells of several immunoSEQ 96-well plates, and each plate was treated as a replicate. For sorted subsets, each replicate PCR was loaded with roughly 200 ng genomic DNA, equivalent to some 31,000 T cell genomes. Purified libraries were quantified with a Qubit 3.0 fluorometer, sized on a Bioanalyzer 2100, and re-quantified with the KAPA Library Quantification kit. Every immunoSEQ 96-well plate was sequenced on a dedicated single-read 150-cycle Illumina NextSeq 550 flow cell. On the authors' methods: Because the immunoSEQ output held only junctional sequences and lacked quality scores, the filtering could not match the filtering applied to full-length reads. To assign V/J genes and CDR3, sequences were annotated against IMGT germline references using PyIR, a Python wrapper for IgBLAST v1.9. Reads with weak V/J assignments (E-value above 1e-6), missing CDR3, stop codons, out-of-frame junctions, or ambiguous translated residues were removed. V3J clonotypes were defined as sequences sharing the same inferred V gene, J gene, and CDR3 amino acid sequence. The percentage overlap between two repertoires was calculated by dividing the number of shared unique clonotypes by the size of the smaller repertoire. Three approaches were used to assess repertoire richness: RTK rarefaction, the Chao1 estimator, and Recon v2.1 estimates of unobserved clonotypes. For all TCRbeta clonotypes obtained by the gDNA method from a few donors, generation probabilities were computed with OLGA. TCRdb retrieved this table from immuneACCESS and kept in-frame rearrangements only. Not all clones are present; in checked studies, unresolved V genes account for under half, and no reason is known for the remainder. That table is the source of V, J and clone size, and D and trimming were worked out from the DNA. The sample yields about 2.4 million clones; 90% to 95% were counted once. The leading ten clones occupy about 0.39% of the sample.

The germline V gene (reference sequence) sets CDR1 to MNHEY and CDR2 to SMNVEV. The CDR3 runs 17 amino acids, cysteine and phenylalanine included. Just the 51-base CDR3 DNA is kept, in frame starting at base 1. Germline trimming: 3 bases from V, 5 bases from J; junction bases outside gene matches: 8. About this clone itself: Its antigen is unknown. No per-base quality is available; no much larger clone lies one base away.

The donors were healthy, HIV-negative adults who had no recently reported acute infections or vaccinations. Every donor was a Caucasian adult living in Nashville, Tennessee, USA. CD4+ T cells were enriched by magnetic negative selection; naive cells were then positively selected on CD45RA, and the negative fraction formed the memory subset. Blood was obtained by leukapheresis, after which PBMCs were separated by Ficoll-Histopaque density gradient centrifugation and cryopreserved in liquid nitrogen vapor phase. Analytical flow cytometry was used to check the purity and quantity of every magnetically sorted T cell population. Each sorted fraction had its genomic DNA isolated and then quantified by UV absorbance on a Nanodrop 2000c.

The chain joins TRBV27 to TRBJ2-2; a stretch of 11 junction bases matches TRBD2. Sample: naive CD4+ T cells from PBMCs. The sample's cell subset or site, from its label and the paper: CD45RA+ positively selected. This TCR was recovered from a man aged 18-30 years in good health. Some clones in this sample may be carry-over from other donors' samples. The DNA is as follows: TGTGCCAGCAGTTTCGGTAGCGGGAGGGCCTGGACCGGGGAGCTGTTTTTT. Translated, it reads CASSFGSGRAWTGELFF.